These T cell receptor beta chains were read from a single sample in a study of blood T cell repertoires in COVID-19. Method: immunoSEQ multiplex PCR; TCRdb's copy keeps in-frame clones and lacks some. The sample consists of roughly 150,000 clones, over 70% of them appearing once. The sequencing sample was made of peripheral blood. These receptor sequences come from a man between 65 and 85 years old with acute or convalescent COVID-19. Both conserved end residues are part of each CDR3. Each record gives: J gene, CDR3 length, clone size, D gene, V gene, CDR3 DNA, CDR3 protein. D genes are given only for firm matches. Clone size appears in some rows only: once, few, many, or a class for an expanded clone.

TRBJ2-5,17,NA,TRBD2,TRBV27,TGTGCCAGCAGTCCCCTAGCGGGAGCCCGAGGCACAGGGACCCAGTACTTC,CASSPLAGARGTGTQYF
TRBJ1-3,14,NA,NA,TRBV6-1,TGTGCCAGCAGTGACACGGGACTAGGAAACACCATATATTTT,CASSDTGLGNTIYF
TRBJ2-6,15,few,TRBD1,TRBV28,TGTGCCAGCGGATTCCAGGGGGCTGGGGCCAACGTCCTGACTTTC,CASGFQGAGANVLTF
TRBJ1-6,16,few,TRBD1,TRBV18,TGTGCCAGCTCCCCGAAGGGCGACAGGGCTAATTCACCCCTCCACTTT,CASSPKGDRANSPLHF
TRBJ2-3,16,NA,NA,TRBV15,TGTGCCACCAGCAGGCATGGCGGGGGCGGGCTAGATACGCAGTATTTT,CATSRHGGGGLDTQYF
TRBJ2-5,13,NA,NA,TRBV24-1,TGTGCCACCAGTGGGGGAGCGGAAGAGACCCAGTACTTC,CATSGGAEETQYF
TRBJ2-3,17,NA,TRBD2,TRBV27,TGTGCCAGCAGTTGGACTAGCGGGGGGGCCGGCACAGATACGCAGTATTTT,CASSWTSGGAGTDTQYF
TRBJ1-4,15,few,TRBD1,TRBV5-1,TGCGCCAGCAGCTTGCGGGGGACAGGGTCTGAAAAACTGTTTTTT,CASSLRGTGSEKLFF
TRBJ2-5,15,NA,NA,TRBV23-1,TGCGCCAGCAGTCAATCGTATTCAGTCAAAGAGACCCAGTACTTC,CASSQSYSVKETQYF
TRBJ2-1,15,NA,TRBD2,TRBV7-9,TGTGCCAGCAGCCTGACTAGCGGGACTTTCAATGAGCAGTTCTTC,CASSLTSGTFNEQFF
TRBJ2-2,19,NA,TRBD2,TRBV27,TGTGCCAGCAGTTTACGGCCCATGGCGGGGGGGCGGGGGACCGGGGAGCTGTTTTTT,CASSLRPMAGGRGTGELFF
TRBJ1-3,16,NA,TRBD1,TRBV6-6,TGTGCCAGCGCGCCTTCTAGGACAGGGGCAGGAAACACCATATATTTT,CASAPSRTGAGNTIYF
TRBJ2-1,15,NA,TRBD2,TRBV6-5,TGTGCCAGCAGTCAATTAGCGGGAGGTTTCAATGAGCAGTTCTTC,CASSQLAGGFNEQFF
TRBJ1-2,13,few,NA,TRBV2,TGTGCCAGCGCCGCCCTACCTAACTATGGCTACACCTTC,CASAALPNYGYTF